This T cell receptor beta chain was profiled in a study of T cell repertoires in cytomegalovirus infection. About the study: Recently identified HLA-C-restricted CMV epitopes were among the peptides used. Indications came from public TCR beta signatures; they pointed to CMV infection and to a matching HLA type.

In this sample, this clonotype turned up many times. Its antigen is as yet unknown. Germline V lookup: CDR1 MNHNS, CDR2 SASEGT. CDR3 length: 19 amino acids. Trimming at V came to 6 bases and at J to 3 bases, leaving 22 bases not matched to a gene. TCRdb used MiXCR to reprocess the reads, holding one entry per CDR3 protein. The sample records roughly 350,000 distinct CDR3 sequences, nearly 35% being singletons. Study-wide results and caveats: Summed frequency of public TCR beta families distinguished CMV carriers with the relevant HLA. HLA-C-restricted, CMV-specific TCR beta clonotypes were dominant ex vivo.

V usage is TRBV6-1 and J usage is TRBJ2-7; 8 bases match TRBD2. The sequence came from a human donor in good health (CMV status not recorded). Some clones in this sample may be carry-over from other donors' samples. Sequencing was performed on cultured PBMCs, taken from culture after CMV antigen stimulation. CDR3 in DNA: TGTGCCAGCAGCTACGCTTTCTTACAGAGCGGGAGAGCCTTCTACGAGCAGTACTTC. This translates into CASSYAFLQSGRAFYEQYF.